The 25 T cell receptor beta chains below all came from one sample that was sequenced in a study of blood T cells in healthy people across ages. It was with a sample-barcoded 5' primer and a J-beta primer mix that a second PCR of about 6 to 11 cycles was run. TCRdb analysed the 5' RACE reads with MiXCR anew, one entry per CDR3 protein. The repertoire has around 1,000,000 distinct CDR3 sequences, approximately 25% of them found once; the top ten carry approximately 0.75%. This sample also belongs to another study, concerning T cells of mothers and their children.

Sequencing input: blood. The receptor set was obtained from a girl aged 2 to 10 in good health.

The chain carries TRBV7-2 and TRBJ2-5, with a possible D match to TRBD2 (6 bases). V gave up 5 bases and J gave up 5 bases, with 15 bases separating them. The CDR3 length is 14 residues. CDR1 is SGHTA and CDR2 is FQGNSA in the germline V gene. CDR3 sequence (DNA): TGTGCCAGCAGCATGGGACTCACCTTGGAGACCCAGTACTTC. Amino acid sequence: CASSMGLTLETQYF.

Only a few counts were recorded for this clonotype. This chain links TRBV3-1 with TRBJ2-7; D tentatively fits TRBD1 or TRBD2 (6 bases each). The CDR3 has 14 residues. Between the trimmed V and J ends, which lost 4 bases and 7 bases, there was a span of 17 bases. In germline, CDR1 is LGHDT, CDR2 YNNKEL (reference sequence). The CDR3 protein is CASSLRGQLGEQYF. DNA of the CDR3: TGTGCCAGCAGCCTTCGGGGGCAGTTAGGTGAGCAGTACTTC.

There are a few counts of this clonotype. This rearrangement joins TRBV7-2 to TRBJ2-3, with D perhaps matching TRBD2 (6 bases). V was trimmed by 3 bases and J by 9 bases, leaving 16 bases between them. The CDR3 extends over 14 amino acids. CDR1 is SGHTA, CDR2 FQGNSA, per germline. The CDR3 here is CASSLGLGLVTQYF. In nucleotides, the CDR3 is TGTGCCAGCAGCTTGGGACTTGGGCTCGTAACGCAGTATTTT.

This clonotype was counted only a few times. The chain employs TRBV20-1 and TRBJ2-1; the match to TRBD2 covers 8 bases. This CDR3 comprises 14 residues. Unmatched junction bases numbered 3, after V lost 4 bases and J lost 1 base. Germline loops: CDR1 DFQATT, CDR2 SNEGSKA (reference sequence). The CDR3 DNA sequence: TGCAGTGCTAAAACTAGCGGATCCTACAATGAGCAGTTCTTC. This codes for CSAKTSGSYNEQFF.

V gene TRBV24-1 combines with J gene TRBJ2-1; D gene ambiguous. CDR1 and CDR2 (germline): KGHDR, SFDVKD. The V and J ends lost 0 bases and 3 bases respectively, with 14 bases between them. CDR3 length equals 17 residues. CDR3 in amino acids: CATSDLHTERDYNEQFF. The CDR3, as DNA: TGTGCCACCAGTGATTTGCACACTGAAAGGGACTACAATGAGCAGTTCTTC.

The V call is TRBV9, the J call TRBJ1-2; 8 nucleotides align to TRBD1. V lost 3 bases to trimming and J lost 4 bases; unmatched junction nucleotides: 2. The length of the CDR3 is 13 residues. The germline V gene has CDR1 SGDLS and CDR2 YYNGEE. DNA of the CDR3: TGTGCCAGCAGCGAAGGGACAGGCTATGGCTACACCTTC. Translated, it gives CASSEGTGYGYTF.

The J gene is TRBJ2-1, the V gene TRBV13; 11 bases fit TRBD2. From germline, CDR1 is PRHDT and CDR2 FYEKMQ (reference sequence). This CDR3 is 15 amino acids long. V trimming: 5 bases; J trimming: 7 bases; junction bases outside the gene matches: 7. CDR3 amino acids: CASSGIAGGLNEQFF. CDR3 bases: TGTGCCAGCAGCGGGATAGCGGGGGGGCTTAATGAGCAGTTCTTC.

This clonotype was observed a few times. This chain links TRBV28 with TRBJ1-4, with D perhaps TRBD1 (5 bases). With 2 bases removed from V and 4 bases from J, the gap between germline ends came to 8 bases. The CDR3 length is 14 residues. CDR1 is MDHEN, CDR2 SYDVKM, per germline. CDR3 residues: CASSLGRDNEKLFF. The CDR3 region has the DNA TGTGCCAGCAGTTTAGGCAGGGATAATGAAAAACTGTTTTTT. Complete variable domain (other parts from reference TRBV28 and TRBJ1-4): DVKVTQSSRYLVKRTGEKVFLECVQDMDHENMFWYRQDPGLGLRLIYFSYDVKMKEKGDIPEGYSVSREKKERFSLILESASTNQTSMYLCASSLGRDNEKLFFGSGTQLSVL.

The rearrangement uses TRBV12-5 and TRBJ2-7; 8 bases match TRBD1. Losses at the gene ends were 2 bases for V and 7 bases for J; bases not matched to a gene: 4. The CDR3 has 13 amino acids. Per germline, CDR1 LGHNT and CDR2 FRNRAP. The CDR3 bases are TGTGCTAGTGGTTTGTCAACAGGGGGTGAGCAGTACTTC. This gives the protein CASGLSTGGEQYF.

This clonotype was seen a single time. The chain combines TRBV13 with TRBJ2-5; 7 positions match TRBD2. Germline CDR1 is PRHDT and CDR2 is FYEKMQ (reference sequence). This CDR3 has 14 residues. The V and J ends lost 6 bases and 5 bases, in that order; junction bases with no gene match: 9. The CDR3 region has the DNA TGTGCCAGCAGAGCCGCGGGAGTGCGGGAGACCCAGTACTTC. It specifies CASRAAGVRETQYF.

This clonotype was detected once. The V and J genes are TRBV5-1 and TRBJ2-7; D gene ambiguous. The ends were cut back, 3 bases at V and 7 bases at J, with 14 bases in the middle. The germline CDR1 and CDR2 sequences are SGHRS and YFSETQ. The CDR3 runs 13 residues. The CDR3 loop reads CASSSGSTSEQYF. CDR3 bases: TGCGCCAGCAGCTCTGGGTCGACCAGTGAGCAGTACTTC.

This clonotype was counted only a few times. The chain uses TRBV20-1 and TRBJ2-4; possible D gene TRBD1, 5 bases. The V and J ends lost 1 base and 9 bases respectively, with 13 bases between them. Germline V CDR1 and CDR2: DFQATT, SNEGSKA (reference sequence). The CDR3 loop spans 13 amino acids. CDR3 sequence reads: CSARAPGQGIQYF. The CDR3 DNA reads TGCAGTGCTAGAGCCCCCGGGCAGGGCATTCAGTACTTC.

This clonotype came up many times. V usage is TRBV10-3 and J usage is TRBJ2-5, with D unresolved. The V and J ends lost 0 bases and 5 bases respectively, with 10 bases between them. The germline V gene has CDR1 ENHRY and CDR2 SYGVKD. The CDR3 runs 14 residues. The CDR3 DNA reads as TGTGCCATCAGTGAGTCTGCGAGGCGGGAGACCCAGTACTTC. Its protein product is CAISESARRETQYF.

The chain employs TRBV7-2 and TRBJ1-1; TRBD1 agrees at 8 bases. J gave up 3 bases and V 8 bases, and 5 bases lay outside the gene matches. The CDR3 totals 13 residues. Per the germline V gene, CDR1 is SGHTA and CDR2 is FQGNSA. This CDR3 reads CASPDRVYTEAFF. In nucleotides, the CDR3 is TGTGCCAGCCCGGACAGGGTATACACTGAAGCTTTCTTT.

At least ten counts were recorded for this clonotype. This chain's CDR3 is CASSLTNTYNEQFF. The CDR3, as DNA: TGTGCCAGCAGTTTAACGAACACCTACAATGAGCAGTTCTTC. The chain has TRBV28 and TRBJ2-1, with no clear D. Per the germline V gene, CDR1 is MDHEN and CDR2 is SYDVKM. The V end lost 2 bases, the J end lost 2 bases, and 7 bases lay between the germline ends. The CDR3 loop spans 14 amino acids.

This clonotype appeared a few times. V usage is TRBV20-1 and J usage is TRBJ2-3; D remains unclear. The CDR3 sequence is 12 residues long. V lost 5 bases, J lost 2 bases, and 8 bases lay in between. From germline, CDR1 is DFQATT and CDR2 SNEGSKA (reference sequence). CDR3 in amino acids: CSARTPTDTQYF. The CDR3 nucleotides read TGCAGTGCTCGGACCCCCACAGATACGCAGTATTTT.

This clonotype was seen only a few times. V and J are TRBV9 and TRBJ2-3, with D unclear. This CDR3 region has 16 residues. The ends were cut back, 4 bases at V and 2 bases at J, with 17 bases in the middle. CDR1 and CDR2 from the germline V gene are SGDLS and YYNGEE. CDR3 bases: TGTGCCAGCAGCCCTCGACTCCCCAGGCCCACAGATACGCAGTATTTT. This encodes CASSPRLPRPTDTQYF.

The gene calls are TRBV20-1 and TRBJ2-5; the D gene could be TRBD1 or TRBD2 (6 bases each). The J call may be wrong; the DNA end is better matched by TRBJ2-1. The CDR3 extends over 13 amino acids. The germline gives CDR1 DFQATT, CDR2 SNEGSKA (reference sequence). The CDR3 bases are TGCAGTGCCACCCTCGGGGGCGGAGTGGAGCAGTTCTTC. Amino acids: CSATLGGGVEQFF.

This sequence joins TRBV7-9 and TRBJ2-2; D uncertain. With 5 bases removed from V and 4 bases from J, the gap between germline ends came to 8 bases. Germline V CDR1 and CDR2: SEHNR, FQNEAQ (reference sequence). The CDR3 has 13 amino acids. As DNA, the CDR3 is TGTGCCAGCAGCCCAAGACCCACCGGGGAGCTGTTTTTT. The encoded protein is CASSPRPTGELFF. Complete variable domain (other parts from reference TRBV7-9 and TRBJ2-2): DTGVSQNPRHKITKRGQNVTFRCDPISEHNRLYWYRQTLGQGPEFLTYFQNEAQLEKSRLLSDRFSAERPKGSFSTLEIQRTEQGDSAMYLCASSPRPTGELFFGEGSRLTVL.

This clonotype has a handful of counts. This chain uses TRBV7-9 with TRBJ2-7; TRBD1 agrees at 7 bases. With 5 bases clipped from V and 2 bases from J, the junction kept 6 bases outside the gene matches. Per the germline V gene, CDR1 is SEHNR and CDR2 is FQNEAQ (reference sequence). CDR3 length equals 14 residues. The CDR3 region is CASSRQGTPYEQYF. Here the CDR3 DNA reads TGTGCCAGCAGCCGACAGGGAACACCCTACGAGCAGTACTTC.

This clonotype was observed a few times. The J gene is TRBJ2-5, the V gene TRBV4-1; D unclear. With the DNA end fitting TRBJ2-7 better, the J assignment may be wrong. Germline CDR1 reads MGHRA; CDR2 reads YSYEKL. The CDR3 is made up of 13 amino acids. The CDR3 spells CASSQSETYEQYF. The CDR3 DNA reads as TGCGCCAGCAGCCAGTCGGAGACCTACGAGCAGTACTTC.

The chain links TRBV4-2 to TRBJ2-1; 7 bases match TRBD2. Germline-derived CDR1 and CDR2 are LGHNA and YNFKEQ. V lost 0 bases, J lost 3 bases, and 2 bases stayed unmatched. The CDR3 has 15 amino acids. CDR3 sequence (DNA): TGTGCCAGCAGCCAAGATTGGGGGGGCTACAATGAGCAGTTCTTC. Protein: CASSQDWGGYNEQFF.

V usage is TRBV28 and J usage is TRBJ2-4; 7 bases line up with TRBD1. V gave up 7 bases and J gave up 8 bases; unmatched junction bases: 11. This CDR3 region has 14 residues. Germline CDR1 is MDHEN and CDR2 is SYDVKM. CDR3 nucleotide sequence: TGTGCCAGCAACCAAGACAGGGCCATCGACATTCAGTACTTC. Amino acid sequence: CASNQDRAIDIQYF.

The CDR3 region is CSARDMEGVGLVGELFF. DNA of the CDR3: TGCAGTGCTAGAGATATGGAGGGAGTCGGTTTGGTCGGGGAGCTGTTTTTT. The chain couples TRBV20-1 to TRBJ2-2; tentatively, D is TRBD2 (6 bases). From germline, CDR1 is DFQATT and CDR2 SNEGSKA (reference sequence). Trimming shortened V by 0 bases and J by 7 bases, and 21 bases separated the two germline ends. This CDR3 comprises 17 residues.

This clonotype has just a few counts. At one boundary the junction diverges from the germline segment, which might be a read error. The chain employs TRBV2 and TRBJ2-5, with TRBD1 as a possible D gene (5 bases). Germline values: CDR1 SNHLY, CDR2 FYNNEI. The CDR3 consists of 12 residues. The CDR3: CASNRRQEIQYF. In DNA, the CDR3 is TGTGCCAGCAACAGGCGACAAGAGATCCAGTACTTC.